This T cell receptor (beta chain) appears in the sequencing data of a study of preoperative IRX-2 immunotherapy in early breast cancer. The treatment is: preoperative locoregional IRX-2 cytokine immunotherapy. Samples came from a phase Ib trial of preoperative locoregional IRX-2 cytokine immunotherapy. A few counts support this clone. This CDR3 contains 13 residues. Germline-derived CDR1 and CDR2 are LNHDA and SQIVND (reference sequence). Trimming removed 10 bases at V and 7 bases at J, with 17 bases between. Sequencing used immunoSEQ multiplex PCR; TCRdb keeps in-frame clones, though not all of them. This table holds roughly 27,000 clones, approximately 80% found once.

The material was lymph node tissue, obtained before IRX-2 immunotherapy. This sequence joins TRBV19 and TRBJ1-3; tentatively, D is TRBD1 (6 bases). This receptor was obtained from a human donor with breast cancer. Written as DNA, the CDR3 is TGTGCCATTTCACAGGGTTTGGGCAACACCATATATTTT. Its translation: CAISQGLGNTIYF. Full variable domain (rest looked up from reference TRBV19 and TRBJ1-3): DGGITQSPKYLFRKEGQNVTLSCEQNLNHDAMYWYRQDPGQGLRLIYYSQIVNDFQKGDIAEGYSVSREKKESFPLTVTSAQKNPTAFYLCAISQGLGNTIYFGEGSWLTVV.